One sample yielded the 6 T cell receptor beta chains listed below, sequenced in a study of blood T cells in healthy people across ages. Using a J-beta primer mix together with a sample-barcoded 5' primer, a second PCR was run for roughly 6 to 12 cycles. TCRdb processed the 5' RACE reads anew with MiXCR; each CDR3 protein has one entry. Here the sample spans roughly 410,000 distinct CDR3 sequences, about 55% being singletons. The material sequenced was blood. These receptors all stem from a man aged 55 to 69 in good health.

Only a few counts were recorded for this clonotype. The chain links TRBV28 to TRBJ2-1; either TRBD1 or TRBD2 may supply D (7 bases each). The CDR3 contains 15 residues. The germline V gene encodes CDR1 MDHEN and CDR2 SYDVKM. V gave up 7 bases and J gave up 9 bases, with 22 bases separating them. CDR3 sequence reads: CASTFSGGRAGEQFF. The CDR3 nucleotides read TGTGCCAGCACTTTCTCAGGGGGGAGGGCCGGTGAGCAGTTCTTC.

The chain links TRBV20-1 to TRBJ2-7; the D is unclear. Germline V CDR1 and CDR2: DFQATT, SNEGSKA (reference sequence). Between the trimmed V and J ends, which lost 6 bases and 4 bases, there was a span of 16 bases. The CDR3 is 13 residues long. CDR3: CSASEGRGYEQYF. The CDR3, as DNA: TGCAGTGCCAGTGAAGGTCGTGGGTACGAGCAGTACTTC.

This chain connects TRBV6-1 to TRBJ1-6, with a possible D match to TRBD1 (5 bases). Per germline, CDR1 MNHNS and CDR2 SASEGT. This CDR3 has 13 residues. V lost 4 bases and J lost 7, with 8 bases in between. CDR3 nucleotide sequence: TGTGCCAGCAGTGGACAGACGAATTCACCCCTCCACTTT. Protein product: CASSGQTNSPLHF.

The chain has TRBV4-3 and TRBJ2-6, with D unclear. Per germline, CDR1 LGHNA and CDR2 YSLEER. The CDR3 runs to 18 residues. V was trimmed by 0 bases and J by 0 bases, leaving 12 bases between them. The DNA of the CDR3 is TGCGCCAGCAGCCAAGAAATAGGGCCCAGCTCTGGGGCCAACGTCCTGACTTTC. It is translated as CASSQEIGPSSGANVLTF.

V and J are TRBV6-5 and TRBJ2-7; D assignment may be TRBD1 or TRBD2 (5 bases each). CDR3 length: 15 amino acids. The germline CDR1 and CDR2 sequences are MNHEY and SVGAGI. With 5 bases removed from V and 3 bases from J, the gap between germline ends came to 17 bases. CDR3 residues: CASSPSGRQLYEQYF. For the CDR3, the DNA is TGTGCCAGCAGTCCATCGGGGCGACAGCTCTACGAGCAGTACTTC.

This clonotype was counted many times. CDR3 sequence (DNA): TGTGCCAGCAGCAGGGACATCCAAGAGACCCAGTACTTC. Translating gives CASSRDIQETQYF. J is TRBJ2-5 and V is TRBV6-6, with D perhaps TRBD1 (6 bases). Per germline, CDR1 MNHNY and CDR2 SVGAGI (reference sequence). The CDR3 has 13 residues. The V and J ends lost 6 bases and 1 base respectively, with 9 bases between them.